This TCR beta chain originates from a study of blood T cell dynamics during melanoma immunotherapy. This table comes from immunoSEQ multiplex PCR, and its TCRdb copy is limited to in-frame clones, with some not included. The profile shows 9,000 to 13,000 clones, roughly 90% of them singletons. CDR1 SGHDT and CDR2 YYEEEE come from the germline V gene. This CDR3 has 15 amino acids. The germline V and J ends were trimmed by 0 bases and 0 bases, with 7 bases remaining between them. Specified time point: pre-treatment baseline. The origin of this receptor is a human donor with melanoma. The source was blood, collected from a patient treated with checkpoint blockade. The chain recombines TRBV5-6 with TRBJ2-1; D not resolved. CDR3 residues: CASSLEARSYNEQFF. In nucleotides, the CDR3 is TGTGCCAGCAGCTTGGAGGCCCGCTCCTACAATGAGCAGTTCTTC.